This T cell receptor (beta chain) is drawn from a study of cytomegalovirus exposure and HLA in healthy donors. The PCR employed 60 Vbeta primers together with 13 Jbeta primers. Measured with immunoSEQ multiplex PCR; TCRdb has only the in-frame clones, and not every one. The sample gives about 190,000 clones, around three quarters of which show up once; around 14% is in the top ten. A note on this clone: The antigen is undetermined.

Study results and caveats: As was reported, the classifier diagnosed cytomegalovirus status with high specificity and sensitivity.

The germline V gene has CDR1 MDHEN and CDR2 SYDVKM. The trim removed 5 bases at V and 5 bases at J, leaving 5 bases unmatched. CDR3 length: 13 amino acids. Specimen: PBMCs. The TCR was taken from a woman in her 30s in good health and CMV-seropositive. The chain links TRBV28 to TRBJ1-2, with 7 bases that match TRBD1. Here the CDR3 reads CASSEQGKYGYTF. As DNA, the CDR3 is TGTGCCAGCAGTGAACAGGGGAAATATGGCTACACCTTC.